These 5 T cell receptor beta chains were sequenced from one sample in a study of CD8 T cells in Susac syndrome. RNA was extracted with the RNeasy kit, and a quantity of about 0.45 to 1 ug was reverse transcribed using random hexamers. TCRdb called the immunoSEQ multiplex PCR reads again in MiXCR, with one record for every CDR3 protein. Found here are tens of thousands of distinct CDR3 sequences, just over 90% of them singletons; the top ten hold less than 0.19%. The specimen sequenced was CD4+ T cells from PBMCs. Receptors originate from a human donor with Susac syndrome.

The CDR3 here is CASSQVVHYNEQFF. The CDR3 bases are TGTGCCAGCAGCCAAGTCGTACACTACAATGAGCAGTTCTTC. V gene TRBV4-2 combines with J gene TRBJ2-1; D ambiguous. The V and J ends lost 1 base and 3 bases respectively, with 7 bases between them. Germline V gene data show CDR1 as LGHNA and CDR2 as YNFKEQ. The CDR3 is 14 residues long.

The rearrangement links TRBV5-1 to TRBJ2-1; no reliable D call. The CDR3 covers 16 residues. The V end lost 2 bases, the J end lost 0 bases, and 12 bases lay between the germline ends. CDR1 and CDR2 from the germline V gene are SGHRS and YFSETQ. The CDR3 sequence: CASSFTLQRSYNEQFF. The CDR3 DNA follows: TGCGCCAGCAGCTTTACCCTCCAGCGCTCCTACAATGAGCAGTTCTTC. Full variable domain (outside the CDR3, taken from reference TRBV5-1 and TRBJ2-1): KAGVTQTPRYLIKTRGQQVTLSCSPISGHRSVSWYQQTPGQGLQFLFEYFSETQRNKGNFPGRFSGRQFSNSRSEMNVSTLELGDSALYLCASSFTLQRSYNEQFFGPGTRLTVL.

V is TRBV20-1 and J is TRBJ1-1; no firm D call. This CDR3 has 12 amino acids. Germline values: CDR1 DFQATT, CDR2 SNEGSKA (reference sequence). With 3 bases removed from V and 1 base from J, the gap between germline ends came to 6 bases. The chain's CDR3 is CSASDPNTEAFF. In DNA form, the CDR3 reads TGCAGTGCTAGCGACCCGAACACTGAAGCTTTCTTT.

The rearrangement links TRBV9 to TRBJ2-1, with TRBD2 matching over 13 bases. CDR1 is SGDLS, CDR2 YYNGEE, per germline. V was clipped by 6 bases and J by 6 bases; unmatched bases: 6. The CDR3 runs to 15 residues. The CDR3 region has the DNA TGTGCCAGCACCCCAACTAGCGGGGGGGCCAATGAGCAGTTCTTC. Its translation: CASTPTSGGANEQFF. The whole variable domain, filled in from reference TRBV9 and TRBJ2-1, reads DSGVTQTPKHLITATGQRVTLRCSPRSGDLSVYWYQQSLDQGLQFLIQYYNGEERAKGNILERFSAQQFPDLHSELNLSSLELGDSALYFCASTPTSGGANEQFFGPGTRLTVL.

This chain uses TRBV2 with TRBJ2-2; maybe TRBD2 (6 bases). This CDR3 has 14 residues. Trimming shortened V by 4 bases and J by 5 bases, and 11 bases separated the two germline ends. CDR1 SNHLY and CDR2 FYNNEI come from the germline V gene. As DNA, the CDR3 is TGTGCCAGCAGTGTAACCGGGAGAACCGGGGAGCTGTTTTTT. Amino acids: CASSVTGRTGELFF.